This T cell receptor beta chain was sequenced during a study of cytomegalovirus exposure and HLA in healthy donors. General study results and limits: A later analysis showed TCR association rates differing by HLA locus, peaking at DRB1 and lowest at HLA-C.

The PCR used 60 Vbeta and 13 Jbeta primers. Using immunoSEQ multiplex PCR, the repertoire was profiled, and TCRdb retains in-frame clones only, with some absent. Of 100,000 or so clones in the sample, roughly 80% were seen once. The CDR3 covers 14 residues. CDR1 is MDHEN and CDR2 is SYDVKM in the germline V gene. Trimming took 7 bases from V and 2 from J, leaving 13 bases between them. About this clone itself: The target antigen is unknown.

This chain connects TRBV28 to TRBJ2-3, with a tentative D call TRBD2 (6 bases). Sequencing input: PBMCs. This clonotype was obtained from a woman in her thirties or forties in good health and CMV-seropositive. DNA for the CDR3: TGTGCCAGCATCCCCCGGGACTCCACAGATACGCAGTATTTT. This codes for CASIPRDSTDTQYF.